The following is a T cell receptor (beta chain) sequence with its context. Its antigen is unidentified. Germline CDR1 is SGHTS and CDR2 is YDEGEE. The CDR3 totals 16 residues. V lost 4 bases and J lost 3, with 19 bases in between. The data originate from a study of cytomegalovirus exposure and HLA in healthy donors. General study points: Investigators reported 150 to 200 TCR beta chains as tied to cytomegalovirus. DRB1 had the most TCR associations and HLA-C the fewest, a later analysis found, with rates varying by HLA locus.

Primers: 60 Vbeta forward and 13 Jbeta reverse. Data came from immunoSEQ multiplex PCR; TCRdb stores just in-frame clones and leaves some out. Among some 120,000 clones listed, about 80% were seen once. This chain links TRBV5-8 with TRBJ1-1, with D uncertain. Sequenced input: PBMCs. This receptor was taken from a man younger than 30 in good health and CMV-seronegative. The CDR3 nucleotides read TGTGCCAGCAGCCCCAGGTTGGCCGCGGAGGACACTGAAGCTTTCTTT. It translates to CASSPRLAAEDTEAFF.